This paragraph reports one T cell receptor beta chain. Its antigen is undetermined. Assay used: immunoSEQ multiplex PCR; TCRdb lists only in-frame clones, some missing. The data contain several thousand clones, less than 85% of them singletons. The data stem from a study of follicular helper T cells after annual influenza vaccination. At the level of the study: Sampling occurred days 0, 7 and 28 after each influenza vaccination. General study points: Most later recoveries of Day 7 ICOS+CD38+ clones were ICOS-CD38- cTfh.

CDR3 length: 15 amino acids. The germline V gene encodes CDR1 LGHNA and CDR2 YSLEER. Trimming left V 1 base short and J 3 bases short, with 11 bases between. The time point was: 2014-2015 season, 7 days after vaccination. The receptor was isolated from an adult who received the influenza vaccine. Sequencing was performed on CXCR5+ CD38- circulating T follicular helper cells from blood, taken 7 days after influenza vaccination. Subset denoted: circulating Tfh, non-naive CD4+CXCR5+PD-1+ (ICOS+CD38+ or ICOS-CD38-). The V call is TRBV4-3, the J call TRBJ2-3; D not certain. The CDR3 sequence: CASSQGSARTDTQYF. CDR3 nucleotide sequence: TGCGCCAGCAGCCAAGGGAGCGCTAGGACAGATACGCAGTATTTT.